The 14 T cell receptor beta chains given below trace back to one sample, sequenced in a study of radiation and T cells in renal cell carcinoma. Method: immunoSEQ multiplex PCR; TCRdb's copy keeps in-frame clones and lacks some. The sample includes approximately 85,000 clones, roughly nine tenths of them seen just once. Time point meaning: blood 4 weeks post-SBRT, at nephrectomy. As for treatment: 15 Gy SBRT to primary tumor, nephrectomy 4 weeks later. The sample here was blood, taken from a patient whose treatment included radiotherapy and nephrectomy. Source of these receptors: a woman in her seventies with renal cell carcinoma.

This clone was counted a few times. In DNA, the CDR3 is TGCGCCAGCGGCGTAGGTCCCGATCAGCCCCAGCATTTT. Its protein product is CASGVGPDQPQHF. This sequence joins TRBV10-2 and TRBJ1-5; D remains ambiguous. The CDR3 spans 13 residues. Germline CDR1 reads WSHSY; CDR2 reads SAAADI. V dropped 8 bases and J dropped 5 bases, with 13 bases sitting between them.

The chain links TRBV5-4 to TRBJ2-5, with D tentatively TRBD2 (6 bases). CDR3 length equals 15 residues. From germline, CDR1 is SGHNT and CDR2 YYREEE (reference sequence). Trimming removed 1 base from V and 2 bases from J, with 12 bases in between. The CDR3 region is CASSLSRGGQETQYF. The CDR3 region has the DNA TGTGCCAGCAGCTTGAGTAGAGGAGGGCAAGAGACCCAGTACTTC. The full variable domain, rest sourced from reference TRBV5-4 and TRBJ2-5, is ETGVTQSPTHLIKTRGQQVTLRCSSQSGHNTVSWYQQALGQGPQFIFQYYREEENGRGNFPPRFSGLQFPNYSSELNVNALELDDSALYLCASSLSRGGQETQYFGPGTRLLVL.

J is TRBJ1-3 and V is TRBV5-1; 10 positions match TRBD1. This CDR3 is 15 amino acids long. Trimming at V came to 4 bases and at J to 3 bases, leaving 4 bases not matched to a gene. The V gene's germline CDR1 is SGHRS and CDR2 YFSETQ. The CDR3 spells CASSPGTGVGNTIYF. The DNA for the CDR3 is TGCGCCAGCAGCCCAGGGACAGGGGTTGGAAACACCATATATTTT.

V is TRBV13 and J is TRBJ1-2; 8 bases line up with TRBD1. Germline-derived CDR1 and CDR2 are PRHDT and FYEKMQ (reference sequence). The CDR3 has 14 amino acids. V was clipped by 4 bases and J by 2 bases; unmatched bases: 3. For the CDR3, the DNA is TGTGCCAGCAGCTCCAGGGGGCTGAACTATGGCTACACCTTC. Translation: CASSSRGLNYGYTF. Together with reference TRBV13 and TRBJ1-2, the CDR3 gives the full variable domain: AAGVIQSPRHLIKEKRETATLKCYPIPRHDTVYWYQQGPGQDPQFLISFYEKMQSDKGSIPDRFSAQQFSDYHSELNMSSLELGDSALYFCASSSRGLNYGYTFGSGTRLTVV.

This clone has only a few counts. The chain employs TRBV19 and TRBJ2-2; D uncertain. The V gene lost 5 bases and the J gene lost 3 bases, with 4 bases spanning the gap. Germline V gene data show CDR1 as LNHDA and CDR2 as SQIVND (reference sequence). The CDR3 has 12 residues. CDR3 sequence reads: CASSGYTGELFF. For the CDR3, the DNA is TGTGCCAGTAGTGGTTACACCGGGGAGCTGTTTTTT.

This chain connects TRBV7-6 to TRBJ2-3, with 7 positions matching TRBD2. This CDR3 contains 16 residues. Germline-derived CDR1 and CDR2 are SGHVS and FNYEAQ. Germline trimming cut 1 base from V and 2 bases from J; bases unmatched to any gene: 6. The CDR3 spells CASSLVWGGNTDTQYF. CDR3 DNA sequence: TGTGCCAGCAGCTTAGTGTGGGGGGGAAACACAGATACGCAGTATTTT.

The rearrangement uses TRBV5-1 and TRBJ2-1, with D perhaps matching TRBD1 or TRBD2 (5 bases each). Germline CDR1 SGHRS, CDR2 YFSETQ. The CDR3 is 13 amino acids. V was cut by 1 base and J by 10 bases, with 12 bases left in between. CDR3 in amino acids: CASSLLAGDEQFF. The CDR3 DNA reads TGCGCCAGCAGCTTGCTTGCCGGGGACGAGCAGTTCTTC.

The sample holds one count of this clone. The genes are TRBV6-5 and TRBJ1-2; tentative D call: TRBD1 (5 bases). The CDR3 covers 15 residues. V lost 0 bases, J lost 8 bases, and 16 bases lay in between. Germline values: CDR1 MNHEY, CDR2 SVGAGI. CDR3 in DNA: TGTGCCAGCAGTTACTCGACAGTCCGGGGCGGAGGCTACACCTTC. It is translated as CASSYSTVRGGGYTF.

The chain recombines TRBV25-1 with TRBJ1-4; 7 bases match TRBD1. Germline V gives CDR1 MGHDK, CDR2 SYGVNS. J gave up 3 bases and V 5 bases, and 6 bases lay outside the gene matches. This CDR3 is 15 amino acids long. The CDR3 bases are TGTGCCAGCAGTAGTACAGGGGCACCTAATGAAAAACTGTTTTTT. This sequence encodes CASSSTGAPNEKLFF. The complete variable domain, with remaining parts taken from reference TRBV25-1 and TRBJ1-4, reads EADIYQTPRYLVIGTGKKITLECSQTMGHDKMYWYQQDPGMELHLIHYSYGVNSTEKGDLSSESTVSRIRTEHFPLTLESARPSHTSQYLCASSSTGAPNEKLFFGSGTQLSVL.

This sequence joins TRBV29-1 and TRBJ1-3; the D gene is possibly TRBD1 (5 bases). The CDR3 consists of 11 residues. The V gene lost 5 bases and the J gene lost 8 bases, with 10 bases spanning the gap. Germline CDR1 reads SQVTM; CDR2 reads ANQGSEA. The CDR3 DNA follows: TGCAGCGTTCAGGGTGGCGACACCATATATTTT. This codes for CSVQGGDTIYF. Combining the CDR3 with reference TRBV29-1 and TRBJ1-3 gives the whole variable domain SAVISQKPSRDICQRGTSLTIQCQVDSQVTMMFWYRQQPGQSLTLIATANQGSEATYESGFVIDKFPISRPNLTFSTLTVSNMSPEDSSIYLCSVQGGDTIYFGEGSWLTVV.

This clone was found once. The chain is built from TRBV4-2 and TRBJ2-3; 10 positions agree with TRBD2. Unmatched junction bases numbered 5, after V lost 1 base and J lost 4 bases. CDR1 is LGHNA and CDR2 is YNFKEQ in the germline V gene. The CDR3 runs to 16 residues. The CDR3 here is CASSQGALAGADTQYF. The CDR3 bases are TGTGCCAGCAGCCAAGGCGCGCTAGCGGGGGCAGATACGCAGTATTTT.

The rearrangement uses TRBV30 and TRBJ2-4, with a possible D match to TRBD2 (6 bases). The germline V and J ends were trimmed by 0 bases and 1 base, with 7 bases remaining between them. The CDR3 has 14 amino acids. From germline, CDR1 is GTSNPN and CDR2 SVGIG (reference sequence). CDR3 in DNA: TGTGCCTGGAGTGTACGGGGGGCCAAAAACATTCAGTACTTC. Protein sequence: CAWSVRGAKNIQYF.

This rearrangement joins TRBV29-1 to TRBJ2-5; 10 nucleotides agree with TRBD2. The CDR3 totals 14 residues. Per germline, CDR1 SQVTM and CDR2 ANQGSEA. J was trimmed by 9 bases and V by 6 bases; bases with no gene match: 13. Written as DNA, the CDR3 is TGCAGCGTACTCCCCGGACTAGCGGTTGGGGCCCAGTACTTC. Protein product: CSVLPGLAVGAQYF.

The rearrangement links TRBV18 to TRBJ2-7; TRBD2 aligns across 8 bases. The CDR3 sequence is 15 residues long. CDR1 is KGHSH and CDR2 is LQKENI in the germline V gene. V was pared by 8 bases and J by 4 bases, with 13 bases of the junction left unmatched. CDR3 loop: CASREGLAGPYEQYF. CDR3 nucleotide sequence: TGTGCCAGCCGGGAGGGGTTAGCGGGGCCGTACGAGCAGTACTTC.